This T cell receptor (gamma chain) was sequenced in a study of Vδ1+ human thymocytes. Study-level points and caveats: Unexpected Vdelta2 sequences could cause misinterpretation of bulk repertoire data. Thymic delta-chain repertoires held 15% to 20% Vdelta2 sequences and few Vdelta3, despite high sort purity. Thymic TRG and TRD repertoires appeared highly polyclonal. Many TRG clonotypes were shared between donors; TRD repertoires were essentially private.

The sorted cells were CD3+ Vdelta1+ Vdelta2- thymocytes from alphabeta-depleted thymus. RNA was extracted from the cells and then reverse transcribed. The CDR3 regions were amplified by multiplex PCR from V-gene primers to a constant-region primer. TCRdb reprocessed the multiplex PCR reads through CATT. The sample consists of 36,000 or so gamma-chain clones, roughly a fifth of them appearing once. This clone was found a few times. Antigen: not known. A read error may produce the germline difference seen at one junction end. This CDR3 comprises 11 residues. Germline V CDR1 and CDR2: EGSNGY, YDSYNSKV. The origin of this receptor is a girl under two years old who had congenital heart surgery. V usage is TRGV2 and J usage is TRGJ1 or TRGJ2. Source material: Vdelta1+ gamma-delta thymocytes from the thymus. Subset specified: FACS-sorted CD3+ TCRalphabeta- TCRVdelta1+ TCRVdelta2- thymocytes. DNA for the CDR3: TGTGCCACCTGGGACGGGGCCACCCTTTTTTTC. Its translation: CATWDGATLFF.